This T cell receptor beta chain was sequenced in a study of cytotoxic CD8 clonotypes in ibrutinib-treated CLL. Study-level background: Timing of response sample collection was a median roughly 11 months after treatment start, with a range of 6 to 36. Mean per-sample yields comprised around 280,000 productive templates and 85,000 to 100,000 productive rearrangements. Study findings and constraints: A difference in sampling times existed between sustained-remission and progressing patients.

Depths of 1 in 200,000 to 1 in 1 million T cells were the sequencing target. Here immunoSEQ multiplex PCR was the method, and the copy in TCRdb shows in-frame clones only, minus some. This table holds about 120,000 clones, approximately 85% found once. In regard to this clone: No antigen is known for it.

The junction had 11 bases not matched to a gene; V was cut back by 6 bases and J by 1 base. Per germline, CDR1 LNHDA and CDR2 SQIVND (reference sequence). The CDR3 is 16 residues long. The material was PBMCs, obtained after 24 months of ibrutinib treatment. The rearrangement joins TRBV19 to TRBJ2-7, with 8 bases aligning to TRBD1. The sequence came from a human donor with chronic lymphocytic leukemia. The CDR3 protein is CASRTPGQASSYEQYF. In nucleotides, the CDR3 is TGTGCCAGTAGGACGCCGGGACAGGCATCTTCCTACGAGCAGTACTTC.